The subject of this entry is one T cell receptor (beta chain). The data stem from a study of T cell responses to AZD1222 COVID-19 vaccine. Sequencing was performed with immunoSEQ multiplex PCR; in TCRdb, only in-frame clones are kept and a portion is missing. The table shows about 120,000 clones, with approximately 83% occurring only once. The sequencing used peripheral blood, collected on day 0 of MenACWY control vaccination. This TCR was recovered from an adult in good health.

CDR3 sequence reads: CASSQDLAGAQPQHF. For the CDR3, the DNA is TGCGCCAGCAGCCAAGATTTGGCAGGCGCTCAGCCCCAGCATTTT. The gene calls are TRBV4-1 and TRBJ1-5; D gene ambiguous. V was clipped by 0 bases and J by 6 bases, with 12 bases between them. Germline V gene data show CDR1 as MGHRA and CDR2 as YSYEKL. This CDR3 contains 15 residues.